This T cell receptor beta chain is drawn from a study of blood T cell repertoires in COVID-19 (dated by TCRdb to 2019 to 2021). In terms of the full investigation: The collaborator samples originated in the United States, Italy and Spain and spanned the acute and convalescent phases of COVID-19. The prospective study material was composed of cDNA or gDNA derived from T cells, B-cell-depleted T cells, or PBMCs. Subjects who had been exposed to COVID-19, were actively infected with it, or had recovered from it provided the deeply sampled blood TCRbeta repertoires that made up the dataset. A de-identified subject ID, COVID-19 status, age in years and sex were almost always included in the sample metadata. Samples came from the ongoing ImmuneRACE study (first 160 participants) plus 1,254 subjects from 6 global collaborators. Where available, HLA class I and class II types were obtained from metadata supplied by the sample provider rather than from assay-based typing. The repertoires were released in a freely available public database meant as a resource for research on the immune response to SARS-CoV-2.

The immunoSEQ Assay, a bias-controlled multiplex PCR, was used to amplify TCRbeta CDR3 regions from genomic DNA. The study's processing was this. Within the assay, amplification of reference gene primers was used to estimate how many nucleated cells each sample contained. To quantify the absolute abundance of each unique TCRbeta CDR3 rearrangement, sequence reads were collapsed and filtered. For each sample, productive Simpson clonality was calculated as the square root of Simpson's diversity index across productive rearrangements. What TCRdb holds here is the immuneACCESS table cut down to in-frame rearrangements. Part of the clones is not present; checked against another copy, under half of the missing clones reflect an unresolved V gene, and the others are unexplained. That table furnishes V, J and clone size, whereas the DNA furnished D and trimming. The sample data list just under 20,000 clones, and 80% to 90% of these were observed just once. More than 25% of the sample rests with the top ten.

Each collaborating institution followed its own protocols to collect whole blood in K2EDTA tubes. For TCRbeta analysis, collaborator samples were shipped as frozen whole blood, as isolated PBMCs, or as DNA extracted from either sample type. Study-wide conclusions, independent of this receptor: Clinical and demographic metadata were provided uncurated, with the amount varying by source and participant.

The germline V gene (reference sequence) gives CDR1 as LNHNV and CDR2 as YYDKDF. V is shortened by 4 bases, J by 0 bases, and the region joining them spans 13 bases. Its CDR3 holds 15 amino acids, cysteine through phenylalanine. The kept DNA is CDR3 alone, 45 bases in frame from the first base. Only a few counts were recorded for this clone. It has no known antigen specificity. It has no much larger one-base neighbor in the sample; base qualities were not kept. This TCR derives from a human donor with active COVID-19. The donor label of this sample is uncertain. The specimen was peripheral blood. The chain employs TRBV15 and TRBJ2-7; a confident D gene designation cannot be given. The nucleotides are TGTGCCACCAGCAAAGCAGGATACTTCTCCTACGAGCAGTACTTC. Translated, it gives CATSKAGYFSYEQYF.